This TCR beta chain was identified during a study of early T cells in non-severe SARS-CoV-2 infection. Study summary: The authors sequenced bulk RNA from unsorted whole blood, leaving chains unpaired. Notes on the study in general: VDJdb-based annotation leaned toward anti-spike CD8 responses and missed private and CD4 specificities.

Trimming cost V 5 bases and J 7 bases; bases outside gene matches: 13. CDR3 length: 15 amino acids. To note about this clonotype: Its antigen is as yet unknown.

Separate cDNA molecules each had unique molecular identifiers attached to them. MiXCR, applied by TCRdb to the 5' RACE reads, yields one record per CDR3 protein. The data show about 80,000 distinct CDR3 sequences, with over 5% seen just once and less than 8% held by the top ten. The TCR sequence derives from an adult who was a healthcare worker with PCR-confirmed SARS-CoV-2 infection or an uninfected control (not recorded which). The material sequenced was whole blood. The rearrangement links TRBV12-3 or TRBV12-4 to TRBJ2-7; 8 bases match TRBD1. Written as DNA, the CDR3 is TGTGCCAGCAGTAAGGAAGGACAGGGACCAGTAGAGCAGTACTTC. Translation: CASSKEGQGPVEQYF.